The sequence of this T cell receptor beta chain was determined in a study of tumor-infiltrating lymphocytes in primary liver carcinoma. Study in general: Read depth, roughly 3.65 to 7.13 million productive TCRbeta reads, did not differ significantly between tissues. The study, taken as a whole, reports: Overlap in tumor-adjacent and tumor-blood pairs fell below that of tumor region pairs.

Unsorted bulk tissue, about 19-32 mg of it, served as the source for co-extraction of RNA and DNA. Each tumor had five separate regions sampled. All tumor samples contained more than 75% viable tumor cells. With respect to this clonotype: Antigen unknown.

From germline, CDR1 is SQVTM and CDR2 ANQGSEA. This CDR3 is 14 amino acids long. From 500 ng total RNA, TCR beta cDNA was generated with a primer in the constant region. For TCR beta, libraries were produced by three nested multiplex PCR rounds using slightly modified ARM-PCR. In the first two PCR rounds, TRBV1-TRBV30 forward primers were paired with a C-beta reverse primer, and each round lasted nine to ten cycles. TCRdb reprocessed the multiplex PCR reads with MiXCR, giving one entry per CDR3 protein. In the table there are some 190,000 distinct CDR3 sequences, over 80% of which are singletons. Sequenced input: tumor tissue from primary liver carcinoma. V is TRBV29-1 and J is TRBJ2-1; the D gene is possibly TRBD1 (5 bases). The TCR originated in a man aged 35 to 55 with primary liver carcinoma and hepatitis B virus infection. The CDR3 reads CSVRGRVGVDEQFF. The CDR3 DNA sequence: TGCAGTGTTCGAGGCAGGGTTGGAGTCGATGAGCAGTTCTTC.